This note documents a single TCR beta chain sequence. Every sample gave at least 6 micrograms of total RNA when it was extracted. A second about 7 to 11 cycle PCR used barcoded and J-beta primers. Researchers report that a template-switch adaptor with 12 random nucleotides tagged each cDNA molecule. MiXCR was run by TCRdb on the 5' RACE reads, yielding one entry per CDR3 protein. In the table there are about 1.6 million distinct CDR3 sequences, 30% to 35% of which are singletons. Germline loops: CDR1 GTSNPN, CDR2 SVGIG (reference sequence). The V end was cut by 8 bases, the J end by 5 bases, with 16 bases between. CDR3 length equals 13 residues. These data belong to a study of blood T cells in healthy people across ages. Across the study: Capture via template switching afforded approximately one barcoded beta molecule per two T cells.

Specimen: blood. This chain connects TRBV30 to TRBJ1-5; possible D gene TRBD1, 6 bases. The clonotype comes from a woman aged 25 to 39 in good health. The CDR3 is CAVEGQSDQPQHF. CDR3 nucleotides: TGTGCCGTGGAAGGACAGAGTGATCAGCCCCAGCATTTT.